The 7 T cell receptor beta chains below were found in one sample sequenced in a study of T-cell reconstitution after alpha-beta-depleted transplantation in children. Library preparation (for TCRbeta) was performed with unique molecular identifiers. Via MiXCR, TCRdb re-called the PCR reads, giving one row per CDR3 protein. The data contain approximately 240,000 distinct CDR3 sequences, approximately 9.5% of them singletons. Material: PBMCs from the stem cell graft donor, obtained from the stem cell graft. These TCRs come from a human donor who donated a stem cell graft to a child with acute lymphoblastic leukemia.

This clonotype was observed a few times. The CDR3 region is CASSPMPGETQYF. Here the CDR3 DNA reads TGTGCCAGCTCACCAATGCCTGGGGAGACCCAGTACTTC. The chain couples TRBV18 to TRBJ2-5, with unresolved D. CDR1 is KGHSH and CDR2 is LQKENI in the germline V gene. With 2 bases removed from V and 5 bases from J, the gap between germline ends came to 9 bases. This CDR3 is built from 13 residues.

This clonotype was picked up a small number of times. J is TRBJ2-7 and V is TRBV7-9, with unresolved D. V lost 1 base and J lost 3, with 10 bases in between. CDR3 length: 14 residues. Germline assignment: CDR1 SEHNR and CDR2 FQNEAQ (reference sequence). Written as DNA, the CDR3 is TGTGCCAGCAGCTTAGAAGGTGTGATCTACGAGCAGTACTTC. Translating it yields CASSLEGVIYEQYF.

This clonotype was observed at least ten times. This chain joins TRBV5-5 and TRBJ1-2; D is perhaps TRBD1 (5 bases). Germline V gene lookup returns CDR1 SGHKS and CDR2 YYEKEE (reference sequence). CDR3 size: 12 residues. Trimming cost V 2 bases and J 8 bases, with 10 bases left between them. The CDR3 loop is CASSFLGDGYTF. The CDR3 DNA sequence: TGTGCCAGCAGCTTTTTGGGGGACGGCTACACCTTC.

This clonotype was observed a few times. The chain has TRBV12-3 or TRBV12-4 and TRBJ2-3; TRBD2 matches at 10 bases. The CDR3 spans 17 residues. J gave up 5 bases and V 2 bases, and 10 bases lay outside the gene matches. For the CDR3, the DNA is TGTGCCAGCAGTTTATTAATAGCGGGGGGAAGTGGAGATACGCAGTATTTT. Its protein product is CASSLLIAGGSGDTQYF.

V is TRBV7-8 and J is TRBJ2-7; 7 bases match TRBD2. V lost 2 bases to trimming and J lost 3 bases; unmatched junction nucleotides: 4. CDR1 SGHVS and CDR2 FQNEAQ come from the germline V gene. This CDR3 spans 14 amino acids. In nucleotides, the CDR3 is TGTGCCAGCAGCTTACGACTAGCCGTCTACGAGCAGTACTTC. Translating it yields CASSLRLAVYEQYF.

The V gene is TRBV7-9, the J gene TRBJ1-1, with 7 bases that match TRBD1. The length of the CDR3 is 13 residues. Germline V gene sequence: CDR1 SEHNR, CDR2 FQNEAQ (reference sequence). The trim removed 5 bases at V and 8 bases at J, leaving 8 bases unmatched. The DNA of the CDR3 is TGTGCCAGCAGCCCCCAGGGGACAGCCGAAGCTTTCTTT. It specifies CASSPQGTAEAFF. Complete variable domain (other parts from reference TRBV7-9 and TRBJ1-1): DTGVSQNPRHKITKRGQNVTFRCDPISEHNRLYWYRQTLGQGPEFLTYFQNEAQLEKSRLLSDRFSAERPKGSFSTLEIQRTEQGDSAMYLCASSPQGTAEAFFGQGTRLTVV.

This clonotype was counted only a few times. The DNA of the CDR3 is TGTGCCAGCAGCTTAGCTTCAAGCGACAGGGGCCCAGAGACCCAGTACTTC. This gives the protein CASSLASSDRGPETQYF. The rearrangement uses TRBV7-9 and TRBJ2-5, with 8 bases that match TRBD1. With 0 bases clipped from V and 4 bases from J, the junction kept 10 bases outside the gene matches. From germline, CDR1 is SEHNR and CDR2 FQNEAQ (reference sequence). The CDR3 totals 17 residues.